The sample holds one count of the clone carrying this TCR beta chain. Authors' methods: The authors estimated nucleated cell counts from reference gene primer amplification. Using immunoSEQ multiplex PCR, the repertoire was profiled, and TCRdb retains in-frame clones only, with some absent. V and J calls and clone size are as listed in that table; D and trimming were resolved from the DNA. The data contain some 31,000 clones, around 85% of them singletons. The CDR3 length is 16 residues. CDR1 KGHDR and CDR2 SFDVKD come from the germline V gene. V was trimmed by 5 bases and J by 0 bases, leaving 12 bases between them. The data are from a study of blood T cell repertoires in COVID-19. Across the whole study: Sites in the United States, Italy and Spain provided acute and convalescent COVID-19 samples. PBMCs, B-cell-depleted T cells, or T cells provided the cDNA or gDNA that made up the material.

The receptor was isolated from a human donor with acute or convalescent COVID-19. The donor label of this sample is uncertain. Sequencing was done on a sample of peripheral blood. The rearrangement links TRBV24-1 to TRBJ2-2, with D possibly TRBD2 on 6 matching bases. CDR3 DNA sequence: TGTGCCACCAGTGTGACGGGGGAGGCGAACACCGGGGAGCTGTTTTTT. This translates into CATSVTGEANTGELFF.